This T cell receptor (beta chain) comes out of a study of T cell repertoires in cytomegalovirus infection. General study points: Identification of carriers of CMV plus the relevant HLA was achieved through cumulative public TCR beta family frequency.

This clonotype has only a few counts. Its antigen is as yet unknown. TCRdb re-derived calls from the reads in MiXCR, one entry per CDR3 protein. The sample shows approximately 89,000 distinct CDR3 sequences, around 32% of them seen only once. The TCR sequence derives from a human donor in good health (CMV status not recorded). Some clones in this sample may be carry-over from other donors' samples. The material sequenced was CD8+ T cells from cultured PBMCs, taken from culture after CMV antigen stimulation.

The CDR3 DNA reads TGCGCCAGCAGCCTCGACTATCGACCCCTGAACACTGAAGCTTTCTTT. Translating gives CASSLDYRPLNTEAFF. The chain employs TRBV4-1 and TRBJ1-1; no clear D gene. There are 16 residues in the CDR3. Trimming left V 4 bases short and J 0 bases short, with 15 bases between. CDR1 is MGHRA, CDR2 YSYEKL, per germline.